This entry concerns a single T cell receptor beta chain. The data were obtained in a study of shared T cell receptors in the human thymus. This table comes from immunoSEQ multiplex PCR, and its TCRdb copy is limited to in-frame clones, with some not included. The sample carries 630,000 or so clones, about 89% recorded once. V gave up 4 bases and J gave up 1 base, with 15 bases separating them. CDR1 is SGHTS, CDR2 YDEGEE, per germline. This CDR3 is 16 amino acids long. These data also featured in a second study, about human thymus T cells. That source notes: The thymus was resected at corrective cardiac surgery. Gene usage (both V and J) appeared biased in thymic and blood repertoires. Highly overlapping thymic repertoires in unrelated individuals were reported by related research.

This chain connects TRBV5-8 to TRBJ2-1; D perhaps matches TRBD1 (6 bases). What was sequenced was thymocytes. The receptor's source is a boy younger than two with a congenital heart defect. The CDR3 DNA is TGTGCCAGCAGCCCTGAGGGGGTTCTGTCCTACAATGAGCAGTTCTTC. Translation gives CASSPEGVLSYNEQFF. Drawing the rest from reference TRBV5-8 and TRBJ2-1, the complete variable domain is EAGVTQSPTHLIKTRGQQATLRCSPISGHTSVYWYQQALGLGLQFLLWYDEGEERNRGNFPPRFSGRQFPNYSSELNVNALELEDSALYLCASSPEGVLSYNEQFFGPGTRLTVL.